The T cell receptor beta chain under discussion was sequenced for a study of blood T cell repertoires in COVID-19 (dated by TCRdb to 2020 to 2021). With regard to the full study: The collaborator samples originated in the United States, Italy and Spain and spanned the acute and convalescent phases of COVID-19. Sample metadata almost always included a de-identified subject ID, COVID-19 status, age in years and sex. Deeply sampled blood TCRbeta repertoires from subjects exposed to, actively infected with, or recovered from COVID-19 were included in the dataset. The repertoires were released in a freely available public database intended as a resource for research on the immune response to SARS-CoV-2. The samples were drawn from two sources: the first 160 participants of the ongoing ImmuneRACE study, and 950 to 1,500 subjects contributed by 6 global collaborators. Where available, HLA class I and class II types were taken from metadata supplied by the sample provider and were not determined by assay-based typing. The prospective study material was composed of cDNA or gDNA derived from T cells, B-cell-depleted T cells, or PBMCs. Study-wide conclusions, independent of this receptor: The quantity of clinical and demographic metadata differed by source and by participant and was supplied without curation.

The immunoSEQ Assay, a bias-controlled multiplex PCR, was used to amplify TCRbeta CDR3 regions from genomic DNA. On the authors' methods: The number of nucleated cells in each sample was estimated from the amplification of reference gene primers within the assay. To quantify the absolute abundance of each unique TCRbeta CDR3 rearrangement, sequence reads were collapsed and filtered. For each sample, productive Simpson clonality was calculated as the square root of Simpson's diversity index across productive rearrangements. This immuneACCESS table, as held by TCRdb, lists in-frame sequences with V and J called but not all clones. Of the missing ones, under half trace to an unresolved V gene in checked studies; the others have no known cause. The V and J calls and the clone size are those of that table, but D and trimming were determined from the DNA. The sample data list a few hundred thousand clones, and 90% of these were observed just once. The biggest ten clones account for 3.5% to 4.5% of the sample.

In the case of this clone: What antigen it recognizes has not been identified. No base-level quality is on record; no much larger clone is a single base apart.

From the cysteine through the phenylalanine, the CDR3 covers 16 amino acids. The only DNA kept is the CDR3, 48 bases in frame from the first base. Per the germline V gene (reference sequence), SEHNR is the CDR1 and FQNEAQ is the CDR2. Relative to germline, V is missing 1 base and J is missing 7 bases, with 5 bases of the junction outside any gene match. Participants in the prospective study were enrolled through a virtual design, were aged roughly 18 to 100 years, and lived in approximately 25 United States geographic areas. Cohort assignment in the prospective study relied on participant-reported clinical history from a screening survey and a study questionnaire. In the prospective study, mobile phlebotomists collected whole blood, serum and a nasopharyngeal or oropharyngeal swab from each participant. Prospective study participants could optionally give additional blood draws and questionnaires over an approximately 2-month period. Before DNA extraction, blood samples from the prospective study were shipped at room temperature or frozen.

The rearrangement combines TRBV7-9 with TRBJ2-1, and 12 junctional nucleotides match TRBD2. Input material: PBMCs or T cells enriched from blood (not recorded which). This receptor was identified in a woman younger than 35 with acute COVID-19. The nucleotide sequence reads TGTGCCAGCAGCTTAGGACTAGCGGGAGATAGAAATGAGCAGTTCTTC. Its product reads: CASSLGLAGDRNEQFF.